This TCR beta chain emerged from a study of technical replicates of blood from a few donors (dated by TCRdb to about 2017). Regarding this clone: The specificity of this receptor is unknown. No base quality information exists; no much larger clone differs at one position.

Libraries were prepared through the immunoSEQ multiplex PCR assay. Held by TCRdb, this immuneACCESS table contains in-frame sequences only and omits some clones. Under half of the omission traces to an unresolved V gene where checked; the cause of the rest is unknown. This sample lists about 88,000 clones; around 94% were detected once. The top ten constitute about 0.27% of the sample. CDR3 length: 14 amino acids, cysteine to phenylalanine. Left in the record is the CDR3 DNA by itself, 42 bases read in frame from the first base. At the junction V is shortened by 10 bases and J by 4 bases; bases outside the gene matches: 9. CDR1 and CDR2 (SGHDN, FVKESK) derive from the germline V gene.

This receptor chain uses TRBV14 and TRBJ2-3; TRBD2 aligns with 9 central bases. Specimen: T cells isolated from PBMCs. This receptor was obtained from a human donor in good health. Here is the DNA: TGTGCCACAGCGGGAGCGGGGGGACCAGATACGCAGTATTTT. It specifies CATAGAGGPDTQYF.